The clone carrying this T cell receptor beta chain was seen once. Its specificity is not known. Each sample's TCRbeta library yielded on average around 42,000 productive templates. Only in-frame clones appear in the TCRdb table, and some are missing; sequencing was by immunoSEQ multiplex PCR. This table holds some 37,000 clones, nearly 90% found once. The J segment lost 7 bases and the V segment lost 3 bases, leaving 4 bases of the junction unmatched. Germline CDR1 reads LNHDA; CDR2 reads SQIVND (reference sequence). The CDR3 spans 14 residues. This sample is drawn from a study of STAT3 mutations in large granular lymphocyte leukemia. Study-level information: 40% of treated T-LGLL patients showed hematologic response to immunosuppression. Study conclusions and caveats: Every T-cell large granular lymphocyte leukemia patient had at least one immunodominant TCR beta clonotype. No sample exists from the first appearance of each clone. All newly emerging clones after therapy were STAT3 wild type.

The genes are TRBV19 and TRBJ1-4; 8 nucleotides match TRBD1. This TCR derives from a human donor with T large granular lymphocyte leukemia. Some clones in this sample may be carry-over from other donors' samples. Sequencing used PBMCs. As DNA, the CDR3 is TGTGCCAGTAGTATCGGGACAGGTCTTGAAAAACTGTTTTTT. This translates into CASSIGTGLEKLFF.